A selection of T cell receptor beta chains follows, all from one sample in a study of shared clonotypes between healthy human individuals. The protocol was immunoSEQ multiplex PCR, while the TCRdb copy is restricted to in-frame clones and leaves out a portion. This sample has about 2,200,000 clones, with about 92% found just once. The sample comprised naive CD8+ T cells from PBMCs. These receptors were taken from a man aged 18 to 29 in good health. Some clones in this sample may be carry-over from other donors' samples. The CDR3 runs from the conserved cysteine through the conserved F or W. A D gene is named only where the DNA matches it firmly. Rows may omit the clone size; those that give it use once, few, many or a size class.

V gene	D gene	clone size	J gene	CDR3 DNA	CDR3 protein
TRBV18	TRBD1	.	TRBJ2-2	TGTGCCAGCTCGCTCGACAGGGAAGGGTCCGGGGAGCTGTTTTTT	CASSLDREGSGELFF
TRBV27	.	once	TRBJ2-7	TGTGCCAGCAGTTTAAGGCGGGGACCCTACGAGCAGTACTTC	CASSLRRGPYEQYF
TRBV6-1	TRBD1	.	TRBJ2-7	TGTGCCAGCAGTGATCCTAGGACAGGGAGGTGGTACGAGCAGTACTTC	CASSDPRTGRWYEQYF
TRBV15	TRBD2	.	TRBJ2-7	TGTGCCACCAGCAGGACTAGCGGGAGACTCTACGAGCGGCAGTACTTC	CATSRTSGRLYERQYF
TRBV30	TRBD2	.	TRBJ2-7	TGTGCCTGGAGTCTAGGGGCTAGCGGGGCTTTCGAGTACTTC	CAWSLGASGAFEYF
TRBV7-5	.	once	TRBJ2-1	TGTGTCAGAAGCTTTCCTAGCGAAGGTGAGCAGTTCTTC	CVRSFPSEGEQFF
TRBV4-1	.	once	TRBJ2-3	TGCGCCAGCAGCCAAGAAGGAGGGGGCCCAGATACGCAGTATTTT	CASSQEGGGPDTQYF
TRBV5-6	.	.	TRBJ2-1	TGTGCCAGCAGCTTGATGGGCGAGCGCGGGGAGCAGTTCTTC	CASSLMGERGEQFF
TRBV19	TRBD2	.	TRBJ2-1	TGTGCCAGTAGTCTTAATTGGGGTAGCGGGAGTAGGGACAATGAGCAGTTCTTC	CASSLNWGSGSRDNEQFF
TRBV27	.	.	TRBJ2-3	TGTGCCAGCAGGCTAAGCACAGATACGCAGTATTTT	CASRLSTDTQYF
TRBV4-3	.	.	TRBJ2-1	TGCGCCAGCAGCCACGAACTTAGCAATGAGCAGTTCTTC	CASSHELSNEQFF
TRBV28	.	.	TRBJ1-5	TGTGCCAGCAGGCTTAGCAATCAGCCCCAGCATTTT	CASRLSNQPQHF
TRBV11-2	TRBD1	.	TRBJ2-1	TGTGCCAGCAGCTTGGGACAGGGGGTTGTTGAGCAGTTCTTC	CASSLGQGVVEQFF